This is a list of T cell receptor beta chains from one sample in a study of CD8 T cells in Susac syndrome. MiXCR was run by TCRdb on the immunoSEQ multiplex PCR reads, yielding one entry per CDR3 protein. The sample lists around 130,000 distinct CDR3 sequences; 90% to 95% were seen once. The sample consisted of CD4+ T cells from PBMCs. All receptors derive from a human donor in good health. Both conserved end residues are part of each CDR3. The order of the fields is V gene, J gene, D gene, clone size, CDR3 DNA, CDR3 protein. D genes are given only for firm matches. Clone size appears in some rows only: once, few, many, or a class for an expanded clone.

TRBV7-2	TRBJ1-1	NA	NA	TGTGCCAGCAGCTTAGAGAGGGGAGCTAACACTGAAGCTTTCTTT	CASSLERGANTEAFF
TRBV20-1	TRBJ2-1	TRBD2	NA	TGCAGTGCTAGTCCGGGACTAGCGAACAATGAGCAGTTCTTC	CSASPGLANNEQFF
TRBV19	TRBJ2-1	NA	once	TGTGCCAGTAGACAGAAGGACGACCATTCAACGGTGGATGAGCAGTTCTTC	CASRQKDDHSTVDEQFF
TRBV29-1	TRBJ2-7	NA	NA	TGCAGCGTTGGAGGGGTAGGGTACGAGCAGTACTTC	CSVGGVGYEQYF
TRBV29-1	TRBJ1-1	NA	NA	TGCAGCGTTGAAGTAGGGGGTGGGACTGAAGCTTTCTTT	CSVEVGGGTEAFF
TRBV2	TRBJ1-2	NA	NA	TGTGCCAGTGGGGAATACTATGGCTACACCTTC	CASGEYYGYTF
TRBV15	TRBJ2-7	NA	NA	TGTGCCACCAGGACGCAAGCGGAAAACTCCTACGAGCAGTACTTC	CATRTQAENSYEQYF
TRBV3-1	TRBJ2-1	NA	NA	TGTGCCAGCAGCCAAGCCCTGGCTCGTGGGAATGAGCAGTTCTTC	CASSQALARGNEQFF
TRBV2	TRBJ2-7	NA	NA	TGTGCCAGCAGCGCAGACAGGTTGGACTACGAGCAGTACTTC	CASSADRLDYEQYF
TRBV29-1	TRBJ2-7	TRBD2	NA	TGCAGCGGGGCTAGCGGACCCTCCTACGAGCAGTACTTC	CSGASGPSYEQYF
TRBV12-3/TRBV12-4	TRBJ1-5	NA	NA	TGTGCCAGCAGCCCGGCCCCGGAAAAGGGCAATCAGCCCCAGCATTTT	CASSPAPEKGNQPQHF
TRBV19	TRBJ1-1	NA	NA	TGTGCCAGTAGTTACCTGGGCACTGAAGCTTTCTTT	CASSYLGTEAFF
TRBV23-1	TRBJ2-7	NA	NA	TGCGCCAGCAGTCAATCGTCCGGGGGACAGACCTACGAGCAGTACTTC	CASSQSSGGQTYEQYF
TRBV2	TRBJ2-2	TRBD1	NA	TGTGCCAGCAGACAGGGGGCGCAGAGCGGGGAGCTGTTTTTT	CASRQGAQSGELFF
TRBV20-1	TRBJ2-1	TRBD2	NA	TGCAGTGCCACTCGGCCAGCGGGAACTAGAGATGAGCAGTTCTTC	CSATRPAGTRDEQFF
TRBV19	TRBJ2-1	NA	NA	TGTGCCAGTAGTTGGGTGAACAATGAGCAGTTCTTC	CASSWVNNEQFF
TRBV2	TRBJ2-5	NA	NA	TGTGCCAGCAGTGAACCAGGGCTTGGACAAGAGACCCAGTACTTC	CASSEPGLGQETQYF
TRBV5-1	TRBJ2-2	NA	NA	TGCGCCAGCAGCGAAGGTAGCGGGAACACCGGGGAGCTGTTTTTT	CASSEGSGNTGELFF
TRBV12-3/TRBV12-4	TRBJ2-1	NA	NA	TGTGCCAGCAGTCCGGGACTCCACAATGAGCAGTTCTTC	CASSPGLHNEQFF
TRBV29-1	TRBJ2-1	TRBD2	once	TGCAGCGTTCTATGGACTAGCGGCTACAATGAGCAGTTCTTC	CSVLWTSGYNEQFF
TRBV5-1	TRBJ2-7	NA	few	TGCGCCAGCAGCTTCCTTAGTAGTGGGTCCTACGAGCAGTACTTC	CASSFLSSGSYEQYF
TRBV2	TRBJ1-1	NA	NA	TGTGCCAGCAGGGCGGACGGCCAGAACACTGAAGCTTTCTTT	CASRADGQNTEAFF
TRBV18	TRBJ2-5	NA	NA	TGTGCCAGCTCACCGAGTCAAGAAGAGACCCAGTACTTC	CASSPSQEETQYF
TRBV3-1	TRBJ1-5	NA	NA	TGTGCCAGCAGCCAAGACTTGGACAGAATTTATAGCAATCAGCCCCAGCATTTT	CASSQDLDRIYSNQPQHF
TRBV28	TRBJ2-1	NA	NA	TGTGCCAGCAGGGCGCCCAATGAGCAGTTCTTC	CASRAPNEQFF
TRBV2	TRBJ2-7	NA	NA	TGTGCCAGCAGTGAGGGGGGACTCTCCTACGAGCAGTACTTC	CASSEGGLSYEQYF
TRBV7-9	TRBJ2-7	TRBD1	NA	TGTGCCAGCAGCTCTACCGACAGGGGATTCTACGAGCAGTACTTC	CASSSTDRGFYEQYF
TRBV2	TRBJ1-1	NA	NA	TGTGCCAGCAGTGAGGGGGTACAGGGTTATGAAGCTTTCTTT	CASSEGVQGYEAFF
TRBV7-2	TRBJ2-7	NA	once	TGTGCCAGCAGCTTGAGTCCAAGCCTCTACGAGCAGTACTTC	CASSLSPSLYEQYF
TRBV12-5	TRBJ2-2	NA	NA	TGTGCTAGTGGTTTGGGGGGCTTGAACACCGGGGAGCTGTTTTTT	CASGLGGLNTGELFF
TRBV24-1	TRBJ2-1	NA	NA	TGTGCCACCAGTGATGTAGGAGATGAGCAGTTCTTC	CATSDVGDEQFF
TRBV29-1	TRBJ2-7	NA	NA	TGCAGCGTTGATGTGGGGGGCTACGAGCAGTACTTC	CSVDVGGYEQYF
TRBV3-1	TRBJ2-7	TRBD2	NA	TGTGCCAGCAGCCACCCACTAGCGGGCATCGACGAGCAGTACTTC	CASSHPLAGIDEQYF
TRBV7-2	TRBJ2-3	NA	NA	TGTGCCAGCAGCTCAGTAAGGTCAGATACGCAGTATTTT	CASSSVRSDTQYF
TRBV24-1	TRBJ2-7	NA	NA	TGTGCCACCAGTGATCACCGGGCTGGGAGCTACGAGCAGTACTTC	CATSDHRAGSYEQYF
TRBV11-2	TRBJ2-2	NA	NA	TGTGCCAGCAGCCCAGCAACAGGGTTGAGAACCGGGGAGCTGTTTTTT	CASSPATGLRTGELFF
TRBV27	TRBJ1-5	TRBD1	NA	TGTGCCAGCAGAGGGGGCCCCGAGCCCCAGCATTTT	CASRGGPEPQHF
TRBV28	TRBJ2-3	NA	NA	TGTGCCACCCTTAAGGTTCCTGTTACGCAGTATTTT	CATLKVPVTQYF
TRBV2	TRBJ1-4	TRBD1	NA	TGTGCCAGCACCCAGGGGGGAACTCCCAATGAAAAACTGTTTTTT	CASTQGGTPNEKLFF
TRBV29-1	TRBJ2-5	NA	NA	TGCAGCGTTGAAGATCTGTGGAGGGCGGGAGAGACCCAGTACTTC	CSVEDLWRAGETQYF
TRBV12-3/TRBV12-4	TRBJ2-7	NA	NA	TGTGCCAGCAGTTCTCACATCATCTCCTACGAGCAGTACTTC	CASSSHIISYEQYF
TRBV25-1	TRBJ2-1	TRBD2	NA	TGTGCCAGCAGTGAATATAGCGGGAACCACAATGAGCAGTTCTTC	CASSEYSGNHNEQFF
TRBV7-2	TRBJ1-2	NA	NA	TGTGCCAGCAGCTTACTTGGTGGCTACACCTTC	CASSLLGGYTF
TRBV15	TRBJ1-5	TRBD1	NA	TGTGCCACCATGACCGGGACAGGGGGTATCGGCAATCAGCCCCAGCATTTT	CATMTGTGGIGNQPQHF
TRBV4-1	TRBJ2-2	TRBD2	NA	TGCGCCAGCAGCCCCTTCTACCGGACTAGCGGGAGTCGTTCCGGGGAGCTGTTTTTT	CASSPFYRTSGSRSGELFF
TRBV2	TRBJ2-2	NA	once	TGTGCCAGCAGTGAAATTACGAACACCGGGGAGCTGTTTTTT	CASSEITNTGELFF
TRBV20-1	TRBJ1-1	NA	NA	TGCAGTGCTAGAGGGGCAGGGTATGTTGACACTGAAGCTTTCTTT	CSARGAGYVDTEAFF
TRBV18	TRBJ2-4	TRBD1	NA	TGTGCCAGCTCACCACCGGGACAGGCGATAGCCAAAAACATTCAGTACTTC	CASSPPGQAIAKNIQYF
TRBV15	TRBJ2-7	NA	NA	TGTGCCACCAGCAGAGAGGCAGGACCCTACGAGCAGTACTTC	CATSREAGPYEQYF
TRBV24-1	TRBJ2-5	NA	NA	TGTGCCACCAGTGGTGCGGGAAGCGTTAGTTCACAAGAGACCCAGTACTTC	CATSGAGSVSSQETQYF
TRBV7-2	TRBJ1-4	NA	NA	TGTGCCAGCAGCTTAAGAGGGCTCGGGGAAAAACTGTTTTTT	CASSLRGLGEKLFF
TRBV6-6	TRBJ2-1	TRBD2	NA	TGTGCCAGCAGTTACTCCGAGCGGGGGAACAATGAGCAGTTCTTC	CASSYSERGNNEQFF
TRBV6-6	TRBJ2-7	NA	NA	TGTGCCAGCAGTTGGCAGGGTAGCGACGAGCAGTACTTC	CASSWQGSDEQYF